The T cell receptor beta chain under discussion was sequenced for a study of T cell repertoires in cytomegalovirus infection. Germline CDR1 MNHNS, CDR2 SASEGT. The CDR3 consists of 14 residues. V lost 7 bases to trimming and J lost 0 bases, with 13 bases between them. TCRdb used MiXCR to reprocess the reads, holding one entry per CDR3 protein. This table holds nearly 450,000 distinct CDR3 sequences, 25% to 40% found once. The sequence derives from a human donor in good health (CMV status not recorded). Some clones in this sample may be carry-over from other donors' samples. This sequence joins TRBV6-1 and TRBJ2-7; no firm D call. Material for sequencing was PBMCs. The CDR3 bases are TGTGCCAGCACCCAAGGGTGGGACTCCTACGAGCAGTACTTC. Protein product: CASTQGWDSYEQYF.